A single sample gave rise to the 24 T cell receptor beta chains below, sequenced in a study of T-cell memory formation after mild COVID-19. Each CDR3 protein gets one entry after TCRdb re-called the 5' RACE reads with MiXCR. The table has about 500,000 distinct CDR3 sequences, about a fifth seen once. The sample taken for sequencing was PBMCs or a T cell subset sorted from them (not recorded which). Receptors originate from an adult woman who had mild COVID-19 (a few samples of this study predate the infection). Cell type and time point are not known.

The rearrangement joins TRBV15 to TRBJ2-6, with a weak D call TRBD2 (5 bases). Trimming cost V 4 bases and J 1 base, with 11 bases left between them. This CDR3 has 16 amino acids. CDR1 and CDR2 from the germline V gene are LNHNV and YYDKDF (reference sequence). CDR3 sequence reads: CATSTRGKSGANVLTF. In DNA, the CDR3 is TGTGCCACCAGCACCAGAGGGAAATCTGGGGCCAACGTCCTGACTTTC.

This clonotype was detected a few times. The rearrangement uses TRBV4-2 and TRBJ2-5, with D hard to call. Germline V lookup: CDR1 LGHNA, CDR2 YNFKEQ. This CDR3 has 15 residues. The V end was cut by 0 bases, the J end by 5 bases, with 13 bases between. For the CDR3, the DNA is TGTGCCAGCAGCCAAGAAGGCCTAGGTTGGGAGACCCAGTACTTC. Translating it yields CASSQEGLGWETQYF.

The V call is TRBV5-1, the J call TRBJ2-5; a possible D gene is TRBD2 (5 bases). This CDR3 is built from 13 residues. CDR1 SGHRS and CDR2 YFSETQ come from the germline V gene. The V end was cut by 4 bases, the J end by 3 bases, with 10 bases between. In DNA form, the CDR3 reads TGCGCCAGCAGCCCCGGACTTAAAGAGACCCAGTACTTC. Amino acids: CASSPGLKETQYF.

CDR3 nucleotide sequence: TGTGCCAGTTGCGGATCTGGAAACACCATATATTTT. It encodes CASCGSGNTIYF. The chain joins TRBV3-1 to TRBJ1-3, with D unclear. V was trimmed by 9 bases and J by 1 base, leaving 7 bases between them. CDR3 length: 12 residues. Germline-derived CDR1 and CDR2 are LGHDT and YNNKEL (reference sequence).

The V call is TRBV10-1, the J call TRBJ2-1; 12 bases are shared with TRBD1. This CDR3 has 13 residues. Germline V gene lookup returns CDR1 WNHNN and CDR2 SYGVQD (reference sequence). The CDR3 protein is CVPGTGGHNEQFF. CDR3 nucleotides: TGCGTGCCCGGGACAGGGGGCCACAATGAGCAGTTCTTC.

This clonotype was observed a handful of times. This chain links TRBV12-3 or TRBV12-4 with TRBJ2-3; TRBD2 matches at 7 bases. V dropped 4 bases and J dropped 5; count of bases not matched to a gene: 6. The CDR3 runs to 14 residues. CDR3: CASSSPGGRDTQYF. The CDR3 nucleotides read TGTGCCAGCAGTTCTCCGGGGGGTCGAGATACGCAGTATTTT.

This clonotype was detected only a few times. The chain carries TRBV6-2 or TRBV6-3 and TRBJ2-2, with 7 bases that match TRBD2. Trimming took 6 bases from V and 3 from J; bases not matched to a gene: 4. The CDR3 has 14 residues. Germline CDR1 MNHEY, CDR2 SVGEGT. Here the CDR3 DNA reads TGTGCCAGCAGAAGGGGAGGGTACACCGGGGAGCTGTTTTTT. Amino acid sequence: CASRRGGYTGELFF.

The J gene is TRBJ2-3, the V gene TRBV5-1; D not certain. The germline V and J ends were trimmed by 0 bases and 1 base, with 12 bases remaining between them. This CDR3 spans 16 amino acids. Germline CDR1 and CDR2: SGHRS and YFSETQ. The CDR3 region is CASSLAGSTRTDTQYF. In DNA, the CDR3 is TGCGCCAGCAGCTTGGCCGGATCTACTCGCACAGATACGCAGTATTTT.

The V gene is TRBV6-1, the J gene TRBJ2-3, with 7 bases fitting TRBD1. Germline CDR1 MNHNS, CDR2 SASEGT. CDR3 length: 17 residues. J lost 3 bases, V lost 4 bases, and 13 bases had no gene match. CDR3 bases: TGTGCCAGCAGTGCCCCGGTGACAGGGACATTGACAGATACGCAGTATTTT. Residues: CASSAPVTGTLTDTQYF.

This clonotype was seen a few times. V gene TRBV7-2 combines with J gene TRBJ2-2; 11 nucleotides line up with TRBD1. Germline CDR1 SGHTA, CDR2 FQGNSA. The J segment lost 6 bases and the V segment lost 2 bases, leaving 5 bases of the junction unmatched. The CDR3 consists of 16 residues. The CDR3 loop is CASSLRGQGAPGELFF. CDR3 DNA sequence: TGTGCCAGCAGCTTAAGAGGACAGGGGGCACCCGGGGAGCTGTTTTTT. Full variable domain (remainder filled in from reference TRBV7-2 and TRBJ2-2): GAGVSQSPSNKVTEKGKDVELRCDPISGHTALYWYRQSLGQGLEFLIYFQGNSAPDKSGLPSDRFSAERTGGSVSTLTIQRTQQEDSAVYLCASSLRGQGAPGELFFGEGSRLTVL.

J is TRBJ2-7 and V is TRBV7-9; 10 nucleotides line up with TRBD1. From germline, CDR1 is SEHNR and CDR2 FQNEAQ (reference sequence). The ends lost 4 bases at V and 5 bases at J; junction bases unmatched: 5. The CDR3 is 14 residues long. The CDR3 bases are TGTGCCAGCAGCTCCGGACAGGGGGTGAACGAGCAGTACTTC. Its protein is CASSSGQGVNEQYF.

This clonotype was picked up a small number of times. This chain connects TRBV14 to TRBJ2-7; 8 nucleotides line up with TRBD1. The CDR3 is 14 amino acids. Germline-derived CDR1 and CDR2 are SGHDN and FVKESK. V dropped 6 bases and J dropped 0; count of bases not matched to a gene: 4. CDR3 DNA: TGTGCCAGCAGTGGGACAGGCCTCTCCTACGAGCAGTACTTC. The encoded protein is CASSGTGLSYEQYF.

V and J are TRBV24-1 and TRBJ2-1, with a possible D match to TRBD2 (6 bases). The ends were cut back, 6 bases at V and 7 bases at J, with 15 bases in the middle. This CDR3 is built from 14 residues. Germline V lookup: CDR1 KGHDR, CDR2 SFDVKD. CDR3 sequence (DNA): TGTGCCACCAGTCAATCTGAGGAGGGGAATGAGCAGTTCTTC. Its translation is CATSQSEEGNEQFF.

There are a few counts of this clonotype. This chain links TRBV20-1 with TRBJ1-1, with D possibly matching TRBD1 (5 bases). The germline gives CDR1 DFQATT, CDR2 SNEGSKA (reference sequence). This CDR3 is 14 amino acids long. The V gene lost 3 bases and the J gene lost 1 base, with 12 bases spanning the gap. The CDR3 spells CSARSGSPNTEAFF. CDR3 in DNA: TGCAGTGCTAGGTCAGGGAGTCCGAACACTGAAGCTTTCTTT.

The chain couples TRBV29-1 to TRBJ2-5, with D unresolved. Trimming pared 7 bases from V and 5 bases from J, leaving 14 bases between. This CDR3 is built from 12 residues. CDR1 SQVTM and CDR2 ANQGSEA come from the germline V gene. The DNA for the CDR3 is TGCAGCGCCTGGATTCAAGGGGAGACCCAGTACTTC. It encodes CSAWIQGETQYF.

The V and J genes are TRBV24-1 and TRBJ2-7; 12 bases line up with TRBD2. The CDR3 consists of 16 residues. The V and J ends lost 0 bases and 2 bases, in that order; junction bases with no gene match: 1. Germline assignment: CDR1 KGHDR and CDR2 SFDVKD. This CDR3 is CATSDLGLAGTYEQYF. The CDR3 coding sequence is TGTGCCACCAGTGATTTGGGACTAGCGGGAACCTACGAGCAGTACTTC.

The table lists this clonotype with many counts. The CDR3 nucleotides are TGCGCCAGCAGCCAAGGACAGGGAAGTAACTATGGCTACACCTTC. Encoded protein: CASSQGQGSNYGYTF. This chain links TRBV4-3 with TRBJ1-2, with TRBD1 identical over 7 bases. Germline V gene data show CDR1 as LGHNA and CDR2 as YSLEER. The CDR3 contains 15 residues. Trimming cost V 1 base and J 1 base; bases outside gene matches: 3.

The J gene is TRBJ2-6, the V gene TRBV7-3, with D perhaps being TRBD1 or TRBD2 (5 bases each). Trimming left V 5 bases short and J 2 bases short, with 13 bases between. CDR3 length: 16 amino acids. Germline V gene lookup returns CDR1 SGHTA and CDR2 FQGTGA. CDR3 amino acids: CASSPSLGAGANVLTF. CDR3 coding DNA: TGTGCCAGCAGCCCTAGCTTGGGGGCTGGGGCCAACGTCCTGACTTTC.

J is TRBJ2-3 and V is TRBV5-1; 9 bases map to TRBD2. There are 18 residues in the CDR3. The J segment lost 1 base and the V segment lost 2 bases, leaving 11 bases of the junction unmatched. The germline gives CDR1 SGHRS, CDR2 YFSETQ. The CDR3 loop reads CASSLRSGRLPGTDTQYF. CDR3 coding DNA: TGCGCCAGCAGCTTACGTAGCGGGAGATTGCCGGGCACAGATACGCAGTATTTT.

V usage is TRBV3-1 and J usage is TRBJ2-2; D not certain. V was cut by 0 bases and J by 3 bases, with 5 bases left in between. Germline loops: CDR1 LGHDT, CDR2 YNNKEL (reference sequence). The CDR3 is made up of 14 amino acids. CDR3 nucleotides: TGTGCCAGCAGCCAAGATCTGGACACCGGGGAGCTGTTTTTT. Protein product: CASSQDLDTGELFF.

This clonotype has more than one count but fewer than ten. The rearrangement uses TRBV10-3 and TRBJ2-1, with 7 bases that match TRBD2. The CDR3 loop spans 15 amino acids. V lost 4 bases, J lost 4 bases, and 7 bases stayed unmatched. Germline assignment: CDR1 ENHRY and CDR2 SYGVKD. The CDR3 sequence is CAISGTSVEYNEQFF. The CDR3 bases are TGTGCCATCAGTGGTACTAGCGTAGAATACAATGAGCAGTTCTTC.

This rearrangement joins TRBV12-3 or TRBV12-4 to TRBJ2-1; 9 bases agree with TRBD2. The CDR3 is 19 residues long. With V trimmed by 1 base and J by 10 bases, 20 bases remained unmatched. In DNA, the CDR3 is TGTGCCAGCAGTTTAGGGGATAGGTCGACTAGCGGTTCGAGGGGGGAGCAGTTCTTC. Translating it yields CASSLGDRSTSGSRGEQFF.

This clonotype came up a few times. The V and J genes are TRBV5-1 and TRBJ1-1; D unresolved. This CDR3 has 14 residues. V was clipped by 5 bases and J by 1 base, with 12 bases between them. CDR1 is SGHRS, CDR2 YFSETQ, per germline. CDR3 bases: TGCGCCAGCAGTTACCAAGATGGGAACACTGAAGCTTTCTTT. Protein sequence: CASSYQDGNTEAFF.

V usage is TRBV5-1 and J usage is TRBJ2-7, with a tentative D call TRBD1 (6 bases). This CDR3 region has 14 residues. The V and J ends lost 3 bases and 4 bases respectively, with 14 bases between them. Per germline, CDR1 SGHRS and CDR2 YFSETQ. CDR3 bases: TGCGCCAGCAGCTCGTCGTTACAGGGATACGAGCAGTACTTC. This sequence encodes CASSSSLQGYEQYF.